The 24 T cell receptor beta chains listed next were all sequenced from one sample in a study of metastatic and nonmetastatic thyroid tumors. Until they underwent thyroid surgery, no patient had received any treatment. TCRdb re-called clones via MiXCR from the PCR reads. The sample yields about 24,000 clones, around 26% seen once. Material for sequencing was blood. The receptors stem from a male donor with papillary thyroid cancer or a benign thyroid nodule (not recorded which). Some clones in this sample may be carry-over from other donors' samples.

The table lists this clone with a few counts. Given a much more abundant clone one base away, this may be a read error. J is TRBJ2-2 and V is TRBV9; 10 bases match TRBD1. J lost 2 bases, V lost 2 bases, and 6 bases had no gene match. Germline V gives CDR1 SGDLS, CDR2 YYNGEE. The CDR3 has 17 residues. CDR3 amino acids: CASSVSGTGVNTGELFF. The DNA of the CDR3 is TGTGCCAGCAGCGTCTCCGGGACAGGGGTTAACACCGGGGAGCTGTTTTTT.

This clone was recorded many times. The V gene is TRBV27, the J gene TRBJ2-5; no firm D call. In germline, CDR1 is MNHEY, CDR2 SMNVEV (reference sequence). CDR3 size: 13 residues. Trimming shortened V by 1 base and J by 3 bases, and 6 bases separated the two germline ends. The CDR3 bases are TGTGCCAGCAGTTTATTTGGTGAAGAGACCCAGTACTTC. The encoded protein is CASSLFGEETQYF.

This clone appeared many times. The gene calls are TRBV12-3 or TRBV12-4 and TRBJ1-2, with D uncertain. Trimming removed 6 bases from V and 7 bases from J, with 15 bases in between. CDR3 size: 13 residues. DNA of the CDR3: TGTGCCAGCAGACCTAATAAGGGTGCTGGCTACACCTTC. Its protein product is CASRPNKGAGYTF.

This clone is termed medium-sized. V is TRBV28 and J is TRBJ1-2, with D uncertain. Germline values: CDR1 MDHEN, CDR2 SYDVKM. The CDR3 is made up of 12 amino acids. Deletions cut 6 bases from V and 8 bases from J, with 13 bases between. The CDR3, as DNA: TGTGCCAGCAGCAGTGCTTCCAAGGGCTACACCTTC. Translation: CASSSASKGYTF.

V is TRBV20-1 and J is TRBJ2-1, with 11 bases lining up with TRBD2. The CDR3 is made up of 17 amino acids. Losses at the gene ends were 0 bases for V and 5 bases for J; bases not matched to a gene: 9. Germline V gene data show CDR1 as DFQATT and CDR2 as SNEGSKA (reference sequence). DNA for the CDR3: TGCAGTGCTAGAGACGTTAGCGGGAGGGAACGTAACAATGAGCAGTTCTTC. Translating gives CSARDVSGRERNNEQFF.

This clone was seen ten or more times. V is TRBV29-1 and J is TRBJ2-7; D unresolved. Deletions cut 6 bases from V and 6 bases from J, with 15 bases between. The CDR3 runs to 12 residues. The germline gives CDR1 SQVTM, CDR2 ANQGSEA. For the CDR3, the DNA is TGCAGCGTGAGCCCCGGGTTGGGCGAGCAGTACTTC. It encodes CSVSPGLGEQYF.

At least ten counts were recorded for this clone. The chain employs TRBV15 and TRBJ2-7, with D uncertain. CDR1 and CDR2 from the germline V gene are LNHNV and YYDKDF (reference sequence). Trimming cost V 0 bases and J 4 bases, with 13 bases left between them. The CDR3 length is 15 residues. The CDR3 is CATSRDLGPTYEQYF. The DNA of the CDR3 is TGTGCCACCAGCAGAGATCTTGGACCCACGTACGAGCAGTACTTC.

This clone was counted many times. The rearrangement joins TRBV30 to TRBJ2-3; D perhaps matches TRBD2 (6 bases). The CDR3 runs 14 residues. Germline V lookup: CDR1 GTSNPN, CDR2 SVGIG (reference sequence). The V end lost 4 bases, the J end lost 0 bases, and 11 bases lay between the germline ends. The CDR3 DNA reads as TGTGCCTGGATGCGGGGCGGGAGCACAGATACGCAGTATTTT. Amino acids: CAWMRGGSTDTQYF.

In its sample, this clone was seen many times. The chain uses TRBV3-1 and TRBJ2-7; D is ambiguous. CDR1 and CDR2 (germline): LGHDT, YNNKEL (reference sequence). The CDR3 extends over 13 amino acids. V lost 3 bases and J lost 10, with 16 bases in between. The CDR3 DNA reads TGTGCCAGCAGCCACGATGGAGCCCCTTTCCAGTACTTC. Protein: CASSHDGAPFQYF.

This clone was observed once. This chain links TRBV13 with TRBJ2-5, with 15 positions matching TRBD2. This CDR3 comprises 16 residues. V dropped 5 bases and J dropped 5; count of bases not matched to a gene: 6. CDR1 and CDR2 from the germline V gene are PRHDT and FYEKMQ (reference sequence). CDR3 nucleotide sequence: TGTGCCAGCAGCCACCGGACTAGCGGGAGGGTTGAGACCCAGTACTTC. Amino acids: CASSHRTSGRVETQYF.

The chain employs TRBV30 and TRBJ1-5; TRBD1 might be the D (6 bases). The CDR3 spans 13 residues. Looked up from germline, CDR1 is GTSNPN and CDR2 is SVGIG (reference sequence). V was shortened by 3 bases and J by 9 bases, with 15 bases between the two germline ends. CDR3 in amino acids: CAWRGGGILPQHF. CDR3 nucleotides: TGTGCCTGGAGGGGGGGCGGCATTCTGCCCCAGCATTTT.

This clone was observed a few times. Since the CDR3 does not end with the conserved phenylalanine or tryptophan, this likely comes from a read error. The CDR3 coding sequence is TGCAGTGCTAGAAGGACTAGCGGGACCGTAGAGCAGTACTCC. The encoded protein is CSARRTSGTVEQYS. V is TRBV20-1 and J is TRBJ2-7; TRBD2 matches at 12 bases. The CDR3 length is 14 residues. After removal of 2 bases from V and 7 bases from J, the junction contained 6 bases not matched to a gene. The germline V gene encodes CDR1 DFQATT and CDR2 SNEGSKA (reference sequence).

In this sample, this clone turned up many times. V and J are TRBV5-6 and TRBJ2-1; 10 bases map to TRBD2. V lost 1 base and J lost 13; bases outside the gene matches: 11. The CDR3 contains 15 residues. Per germline, CDR1 SGHDT and CDR2 YYEEEE. The CDR3 nucleotides are TGTGCCAGCAGCTTGCAGGGGGCGGCTAGCGGGAGTCAGTTCTTC. Protein product: CASSLQGAASGSQFF. The full variable domain, rest sourced from reference TRBV5-6 and TRBJ2-1, is DAGVTQSPTHLIKTRGQQVTLRCSPKSGHDTVSWYQQALGQGPQFIFQYYEEEERQRGNFPDRFSGHQFPNYSSELNVNALLLGDSALYLCASSLQGAASGSQFFGPGTRLTVL.

This clone was observed many times. This chain links TRBV15 with TRBJ2-5; TRBD1 matches at 9 bases. J was trimmed by 5 bases and V by 0 bases; bases with no gene match: 4. The CDR3 totals 15 residues. CDR1 is LNHNV, CDR2 YYDKDF, per germline (reference sequence). The CDR3 sequence is CATSREGQGSETQYF. The CDR3 DNA reads as TGTGCCACCAGCAGAGAGGGACAGGGATCCGAGACCCAGTACTTC.

The chain is built from TRBV6-6 and TRBJ2-2; 8 bases map to TRBD2. With V trimmed by 0 bases and J by 1 base, 1 base remained unmatched. CDR1 and CDR2 from the germline V gene are MNHNY and SVGAGI (reference sequence). The CDR3 spans 16 residues. This chain's CDR3 is CASSYSGLENTGELFF. CDR3 sequence (DNA): TGTGCCAGCAGTTACTCGGGACTAGAGAACACCGGGGAGCTGTTTTTT.

This clone was recorded at least ten times. The genes are TRBV3-1 and TRBJ1-1; D is undetermined. There are 14 residues in the CDR3. V gave up 0 bases and J gave up 4 bases, with 9 bases separating them. Germline V gene lookup returns CDR1 LGHDT and CDR2 YNNKEL (reference sequence). This chain's CDR3 is CASSQEGAITEAFF. CDR3 coding DNA: TGTGCCAGCAGCCAAGAGGGAGCTATCACTGAAGCTTTCTTT.

This clone turned up a few times. Germline and junction disagree at one end, which may indicate a read error. In nucleotides, the CDR3 is TGTGCCGGCAGTGAGCAACTAGCGGTAGGGCGTGAGCAGTACTTC. Encoded protein: CAGSEQLAVGREQYF. This chain connects TRBV6-1 to TRBJ2-7, with 8 bases identical to TRBD2. This CDR3 is 15 amino acids long. The germline gives CDR1 MNHNS, CDR2 SASEGT.

This clone was seen repeatedly, ten times or more. Within the sample, other DNA sequences also encode this same CDR3. The chain employs TRBV20-1 and TRBJ2-5, with a tentative D call TRBD1 (7 bases). V was shortened by 5 bases and J by 2 bases, with 18 bases between the two germline ends. From germline, CDR1 is DFQATT and CDR2 SNEGSKA (reference sequence). The CDR3 has 15 residues. The CDR3 nucleotides are TGCAGTGCTTCGTCAGGGGGGCGAGCACAAGAGACCCAGTACTTC. Protein: CSASSGGRAQETQYF.

The chain uses TRBV24-1 and TRBJ1-5; D uncertain. The germline V gene encodes CDR1 KGHDR and CDR2 SFDVKD. Trimming shortened V by 4 bases and J by 7 bases, and 13 bases separated the two germline ends. This CDR3 is 14 amino acids long. CDR3 DNA: TGTGCCACCAGTGACCCGGTTGGGTACCAGCCCCAGCATTTT. Residues: CATSDPVGYQPQHF.

Many counts were recorded for this clone. The rearrangement links TRBV7-2 to TRBJ2-1; D call uncertain. The CDR3 is made up of 11 amino acids. With 5 bases removed from V and 3 bases from J, the gap between germline ends came to 2 bases. Germline CDR1 reads SGHTA; CDR2 reads FQGNSA. The CDR3 spells CASSRYNEQFF. The CDR3 DNA reads as TGTGCCAGCAGCCGCTACAATGAGCAGTTCTTC.

In this sample, this clone turned up many times. The rearrangement joins TRBV5-4 to TRBJ1-1, with no clear D. The ends were cut back, 3 bases at V and 4 bases at J, with 13 bases in the middle. The germline V gene has CDR1 SGHNT and CDR2 YYREEE (reference sequence). The CDR3 covers 14 residues. The chain's CDR3 is CASSSPTLGTEAFF. The DNA of the CDR3 is TGTGCCAGCAGCTCCCCCACGTTGGGCACTGAAGCTTTCTTT.

Ten or more counts support this clone. The chain carries TRBV7-9 and TRBJ1-1; D not resolved. The CDR3 covers 12 residues. Deletions cut 2 bases from V and 4 bases from J, with 5 bases between. CDR1 SEHNR and CDR2 FQNEAQ come from the germline V gene (reference sequence). CDR3 region: CASSLFPTEAFF. The CDR3 bases are TGTGCCAGCAGCTTATTCCCCACTGAAGCTTTCTTT.

This clone is medium-sized in the sample. V is TRBV2 and J is TRBJ1-2; unclear D gene. The CDR3 extends over 13 amino acids. The germline V gene encodes CDR1 SNHLY and CDR2 FYNNEI. The ends were cut back, 6 bases at V and 10 bases at J, with 18 bases in the middle. CDR3 in amino acids: CASRAEGSYSYTF. CDR3 sequence (DNA): TGTGCCAGCAGGGCGGAAGGGAGCTATTCCTACACCTTC.

This clone was seen repeatedly, ten times or more. This rearrangement joins TRBV20-1 to TRBJ1-6; D call uncertain. The CDR3 is 16 residues long. Germline-derived CDR1 and CDR2 are DFQATT and SNEGSKA (reference sequence). Trimming cost V 6 bases and J 0 bases, with 15 bases left between them. In DNA form, the CDR3 reads TGCAGTGCACGTCCTGGGCAACGCTCCTATAATTCACCCCTCCACTTT. Amino acids: CSARPGQRSYNSPLHF.